The clone carrying this TCR beta chain has a handful of counts. Its specificity is not known. The trim removed 3 bases at V and 9 bases at J, leaving 13 bases unmatched. Per germline, CDR1 MNHEY and CDR2 SMNVEV (reference sequence). This CDR3 has 16 amino acids. This specimen comes from a study of immune heterogeneity within non-small cell lung tumors. Study context: Several squamous cell carcinomas, around 9 non-squamous carcinomas and 1 not otherwise specified made up the tumors.

Template input, which was bulk tumor genomic DNA, totaled 600 to 700 ng per sample. Widely spaced biopsies, several per primary tumor, were obtained at surgery. Patients underwent curative surgery for untreated, newly diagnosed non-small cell lung cancer. Donors comprised newly diagnosed non-small cell lung cancer patients undergoing surgery with curative intent. Findings of the study overall: Clonality of local T cells correlated moderately but significantly with local tumor mutational burden (R about 0.35). Identical dominant CDR3 beta clonotypes recurred among a patient's tumor sites, alongside site-unique high-frequency clones.

TCR beta CDR3 was amplified by multiplex PCR, first round ten to eleven cycles, 32 V and 13 J primers. TCRdb re-derived calls from the multiplex PCR reads in MiXCR, one entry per CDR3 protein. The sample has 1,800 or so distinct CDR3 sequences, around half seen once; the top ten hold approximately 15%. The sequenced sample consisted of lung tumor tissue. The V call is TRBV27, the J call TRBJ2-1, with 8 bases fitting TRBD2. This receptor was taken from a man aged 55 to 70 with non-small cell lung cancer. CDR3 sequence reads: CASSFELADRPGEQFF. DNA for the CDR3: TGTGCCAGCAGTTTCGAACTAGCGGATCGGCCGGGTGAGCAGTTCTTC.